Following are 10 T cell receptor beta chains from one sample sequenced in a study of cytomegalovirus exposure and HLA in healthy donors. The assay was immunoSEQ multiplex PCR, and TCRdb's table has in-frame clones only and misses some. The table shows 140,000 or so clones, with 87% occurring only once. The sample comprised PBMCs. These receptors originate from a man aged 18-30 years in good health and CMV-seropositive.

This clone turned up a few times. The rearrangement uses TRBV7-9 and TRBJ2-7, with 7 bases matching TRBD1. Germline V gene lookup returns CDR1 SEHNR and CDR2 FQNEAQ (reference sequence). The CDR3 extends over 14 amino acids. V was clipped by 5 bases and J by 8 bases; unmatched bases: 12. CDR3 nucleotides: TGTGCCAGCAGCGTCTCATCCGGGACAGCTCAGCAGTACTTC. Protein: CASSVSSGTAQQYF.

V gene TRBV12-5 combines with J gene TRBJ2-1; TRBD1 might be the D (5 bases). The CDR3 is 17 residues long. Germline CDR1 reads LGHNT; CDR2 reads FRNRAP. V lost 0 bases to trimming and J lost 1 base, with 13 bases between them. CDR3 nucleotides: TGTGCTAGTGGTTTGGTAACAGGAGCTAGGTCCTACAATGAGCAGTTCTTC. It yields the protein CASGLVTGARSYNEQFF.

The table lists this clone with a count of one. This rearrangement joins TRBV13 to TRBJ1-6, with D perhaps matching TRBD1 (5 bases). The CDR3 is made up of 15 amino acids. Trimming shortened V by 0 bases and J by 4 bases, and 7 bases separated the two germline ends. Germline V gene lookup returns CDR1 PRHDT and CDR2 FYEKMQ (reference sequence). DNA of the CDR3: TGTGCCAGCAGCTTAGGGGCAGGGTATAATTCACCCCTCCACTTT. Its translation is CASSLGAGYNSPLHF.

V gene TRBV2 combines with J gene TRBJ1-1; D perhaps matches TRBD1 (6 bases). Trimming stripped 7 bases from V and 0 bases from J, with 9 bases between. The germline CDR1 and CDR2 sequences are SNHLY and FYNNEI. The CDR3 is made up of 13 amino acids. The CDR3 loop is CASMRQVNTEAFF. In DNA form, the CDR3 reads TGTGCCAGCATGAGACAGGTGAACACTGAAGCTTTCTTT.

V and J are TRBV6-6 and TRBJ2-7, with D possibly TRBD2 on 6 matching bases. Germline assignment: CDR1 MNHNY and CDR2 SVGAGI (reference sequence). Trimming shortened V by 5 bases and J by 0 bases, and 11 bases separated the two germline ends. The CDR3 consists of 14 residues. Written as DNA, the CDR3 is TGTGCCAGCAGTCCCCGGGGGTACTCCTACGAGCAGTACTTC. This gives the protein CASSPRGYSYEQYF.

This clone showed up just a few times. This chain joins TRBV4-2 and TRBJ2-7; 11 bases fit TRBD2. Germline V CDR1 and CDR2: LGHNA, YNFKEQ. The V and J ends lost 3 bases and 3 bases, in that order; junction bases with no gene match: 7. The CDR3 loop spans 16 amino acids. As DNA, the CDR3 is TGTGCCAGCAGCCACGACACTAGCGGGAGAGGCTACGAGCAGTACTTC. The encoded protein is CASSHDTSGRGYEQYF.

The chain uses TRBV27 and TRBJ2-2, with 12 bases that match TRBD2. V shed 7 bases and J 2 bases; nucleotides not matched to a gene: 5. Germline CDR1 MNHEY, CDR2 SMNVEV (reference sequence). The CDR3 length is 16 residues. DNA for the CDR3: TGTGCCAGCAAGGCTAGCGGGAGGGATAACACCGGGGAGCTGTTTTTT. This encodes CASKASGRDNTGELFF.

The gene calls are TRBV11-2 and TRBJ2-7, with D uncertain. This CDR3 is 14 amino acids long. Germline CDR1 SGHAT, CDR2 FQNNGV. The V gene lost 0 bases and the J gene lost 3 bases, with 9 bases spanning the gap. The CDR3 DNA reads TGTGCCAGCAGCTTAGAGGGCACTTTCTACGAGCAGTACTTC. It codes for CASSLEGTFYEQYF.

The chain is built from TRBV6-1 and TRBJ1-2, with D unresolved. V lost 6 bases, J lost 5 bases, and 13 bases lay in between. Germline loops: CDR1 MNHNS, CDR2 SASEGT. The CDR3 totals 13 residues. The CDR3 region has the DNA TGTGCCAGCAGGTCGGGAGTTTATTATGGCTACACCTTC. Residues: CASRSGVYYGYTF.

This chain links TRBV28 with TRBJ1-1; D possibly corresponds to TRBD1 (6 bases). The CDR3 length is 15 residues. V was shortened by 6 bases and J by 0 bases, with 14 bases between the two germline ends. Germline-derived CDR1 and CDR2 are MDHEN and SYDVKM. The CDR3 DNA reads TGTGCCAGCAGGAGACTCCGACAGGTGAACACTGAAGCTTTCTTT. Translating it yields CASRRLRQVNTEAFF.